Presented here are 9 T cell receptor beta chains from one specimen sequenced in a study of sequential checkpoint blockade in melanoma. As to treatment: randomized to nivolumab then ipilimumab (arm A) or the reverse (arm B). Profiled with immunoSEQ multiplex PCR; TCRdb holds only in-frame clones, not every one. This sample yields around 4,000 clones, of which roughly 25% are seen a single time; 13% belongs to the top ten. The sequencing used tumor tissue (inferred from file names), collected from a patient given nivolumab and ipilimumab in sequence. These receptors were collected from a human donor with melanoma.

In nucleotides, the CDR3 is TGTGCCAGCATTGCAGGGGCGAACACCGGGGAGCTGTTTTTT. Its protein is CASIAGANTGELFF. The rearrangement uses TRBV6-8 and TRBJ2-2; the D gene is possibly TRBD1 (6 bases). The CDR3 extends over 14 amino acids. From germline, CDR1 is MNHGY and CDR2 SAAAGT. V lost 7 bases and J lost 0, with 9 bases in between.

The chain joins TRBV5-1 to TRBJ1-4; D is perhaps TRBD1 (6 bases). Germline CDR1 is SGHRS and CDR2 is YFSETQ. Trimming cost V 0 bases and J 8 bases, with 11 bases left between them. The CDR3 consists of 14 residues. The CDR3 loop is CASSLAAGAEKLFF. CDR3 sequence (DNA): TGCGCCAGCAGCTTGGCCGCAGGGGCCGAAAAACTGTTTTTT.

This clone appeared many times. V gene TRBV11-3 combines with J gene TRBJ1-2; 7 positions match TRBD1. Germline CDR1 SGHNT, CDR2 YENEEA. CDR3 size: 16 residues. The J segment lost 1 base and the V segment lost 5 bases, leaving 10 bases of the junction unmatched. The chain's CDR3 is CASSVDSRGRNYGYTF. CDR3 sequence (DNA): TGTGCCAGCAGCGTCGACTCGAGGGGGCGTAACTATGGCTACACCTTC.

V and J are TRBV19 and TRBJ2-6; the D gene is possibly TRBD2 (5 bases). V was pared by 3 bases and J by 2 bases, with 11 bases between. CDR3 length: 16 amino acids. Germline lookup yields CDR1 LNHDA and CDR2 SQIVND (reference sequence). The DNA of the CDR3 is TGTGCCAGTAGTATGGCGGGCCAGACTGGGGCCAACGTCCTGACTTTC. Protein sequence: CASSMAGQTGANVLTF.

This chain uses TRBV30 with TRBJ2-2, with D tentatively TRBD1 (5 bases). V lost 0 bases and J 3 bases, leaving 8 bases between the germline ends. Germline V gene sequence: CDR1 GTSNPN, CDR2 SVGIG (reference sequence). The CDR3 length is 14 residues. The CDR3 region is CAWSVPRDTGELFF. The CDR3 DNA reads as TGTGCCTGGAGTGTACCCAGGGACACCGGGGAGCTGTTTTTT.

In this sample, this clone turned up a few times. This chain joins TRBV30 and TRBJ1-2, with D possibly being TRBD1 (6 bases). With 2 bases removed from V and 8 bases from J, the gap between germline ends came to 18 bases. Germline values: CDR1 GTSNPN, CDR2 SVGIG (reference sequence). The CDR3 consists of 14 residues. The CDR3 loop reads CAWSPIGQTGGYTF. The CDR3 DNA reads as TGTGCCTGGAGTCCAATAGGACAGACCGGCGGCTACACCTTC.

CDR3 loop: CASTNDGTGSSRSNQPQHF. The CDR3, as DNA: TGTGCCAGTACTAATGATGGGACAGGGTCGAGTAGGAGCAATCAGCCCCAGCATTTT. The chain is built from TRBV19 and TRBJ1-5; the match to TRBD1 covers 9 bases. CDR3 length equals 19 residues. Unmatched junction bases numbered 17, after V lost 7 bases and J lost 1 base. Germline lookup yields CDR1 LNHDA and CDR2 SQIVND (reference sequence).

V is TRBV6-8 and J is TRBJ1-4; D is uncertain. Between the trimmed V and J ends, which lost 6 bases and 6 bases, there was a span of 11 bases. From germline, CDR1 is MNHGY and CDR2 SAAAGT. This CDR3 spans 13 amino acids. The CDR3 sequence is CASRSGRYEKLFF. The CDR3 bases are TGTGCCAGCAGGTCGGGGAGGTATGAAAAACTGTTTTTT.

There are a few counts of this clone. V usage is TRBV6-8 and J usage is TRBJ2-2, with D possibly called TRBD1 or TRBD2 (6 bases each). CDR1 MNHGY and CDR2 SAAAGT come from the germline V gene. The CDR3 loop spans 17 amino acids. V lost 2 bases and J lost 3, with 16 bases in between. CDR3: CASSYAGGEVDTGELFF. The CDR3 DNA follows: TGTGCCAGCAGTTACGCCGGGGGCGAGGTTGACACCGGGGAGCTGTTTTTT.